The T cell receptor (beta chain) under discussion was sequenced for a study of blood T cell repertoires in COVID-19. CDR1 is KGHSH, CDR2 LQKENI, per germline. CDR3 length equals 16 residues. Trimming removed 5 bases from V and 8 bases from J; junction bases left unmatched: 15. Profiling relied on immunoSEQ multiplex PCR, and the TCRdb table lists in-frame clones only, not all of them. The repertoire holds about 250,000 clones, with about 88% as singletons. The origin of this receptor is a woman in her 40s who had recovered from COVID-19. Sequencing used peripheral blood. The genes are TRBV18 and TRBJ2-1, with TRBD2 identical over 7 bases. CDR3 loop: CASSTTSGLPVDEQFF. Here the CDR3 DNA reads TGTGCCAGCTCAACCACCTCGGGACTACCAGTCGATGAGCAGTTCTTC.